Below are 22 T cell receptor beta chains sequenced from a single sample in a study of T-cell memory formation after mild COVID-19. One entry per CDR3 protein, called by TCRdb with MiXCR from the 5' RACE reads. The sample carries 150,000 to 200,000 distinct CDR3 sequences, 20% to 25% recorded once. Source material: PBMCs or a T cell subset sorted from them (not recorded which). All receptors come from an adult woman who had mild COVID-19 (a few samples of this study predate the infection). Cell type and time point are not known.

This clonotype was detected only a few times. The chain employs TRBV27 and TRBJ2-3; a possible D gene is TRBD2 (5 bases). CDR3 size: 13 residues. CDR1 MNHEY and CDR2 SMNVEV come from the germline V gene (reference sequence). V was pared by 2 bases and J by 3 bases, with 6 bases between. CDR3 sequence (DNA): TGTGCCAGCAGTTTACTAGCAACAGATACGCAGTATTTT. Translation gives CASSLLATDTQYF.

In this sample, this clonotype turned up many times. The rearrangement links TRBV5-1 to TRBJ2-1; unclear D gene. The CDR3 contains 13 residues. V was cut by 0 bases and J by 6 bases, with 7 bases left in between. Germline values: CDR1 SGHRS, CDR2 YFSETQ. The CDR3 DNA sequence: TGCGCCAGCAGCTTGGATTGGGGCAATGAGCAGTTCTTC. As protein: CASSLDWGNEQFF.

The chain has TRBV5-1 and TRBJ2-1, with TRBD2 matching over 14 bases. J gave up 8 bases and V 4 bases, and 5 bases lay outside the gene matches. CDR3 length: 15 amino acids. The germline CDR1 and CDR2 sequences are SGHRS and YFSETQ. The CDR3 DNA sequence: TGCGCCAGCAGCCTAGGACTAGCGGGGGGCCATGAGCAGTTCTTC. This encodes CASSLGLAGGHEQFF.

This clonotype was counted between two and nine times. The gene calls are TRBV12-3 or TRBV12-4 and TRBJ2-1; 9 bases map to TRBD1. This CDR3 is built from 15 residues. With V trimmed by 3 bases and J by 4 bases, 4 bases remained unmatched. This CDR3 reads CASSFGQGTYNEQFF. In DNA form, the CDR3 reads TGTGCCAGCAGTTTTGGACAGGGGACGTACAATGAGCAGTTCTTC.

The V gene is TRBV10-3, the J gene TRBJ2-7; tentative D call: TRBD1 (5 bases). This CDR3 has 15 residues. Trimming removed 8 bases from V and 0 bases from J, with 17 bases in between. The V gene's germline CDR1 is ENHRY and CDR2 SYGVKD. The CDR3 nucleotides read TGTGCCATCGGGGCCAGCCTTCGGAGCTCCTACGAGCAGTACTTC. Its protein product is CAIGASLRSSYEQYF.

The V and J genes are TRBV27 and TRBJ1-1, with D perhaps TRBD1 (6 bases). V was clipped by 4 bases and J by 5 bases, with 23 bases between them. This CDR3 is 17 amino acids long. In germline, CDR1 is MNHEY, CDR2 SMNVEV (reference sequence). As DNA, the CDR3 is TGTGCCAGCAGTTCAAGGGGGGATTTTCGGTCGGGAACTGAAGCTTTCTTT. Translation gives CASSSRGDFRSGTEAFF.

Here the CDR3 DNA reads TGTGCCAGCAGGCCGAGGGGGGCGGGAGTGGACACTGAAGCTTTCTTT. Translated: CASRPRGAGVDTEAFF. The V gene is TRBV27, the J gene TRBJ1-1; maybe TRBD1 (6 bases). This CDR3 is built from 16 residues. Germline CDR1 is MNHEY and CDR2 is SMNVEV (reference sequence). Trimming left V 6 bases short and J 3 bases short, with 20 bases between.

This clonotype has a handful of counts. The CDR3 loop reads CASSYSLRGEQYF. The CDR3 DNA follows: TGTGCCAGCAGTTACTCGCTAAGGGGCGAGCAGTACTTC. V is TRBV6-5 and J is TRBJ2-7; D might be TRBD1 (5 bases). V gave up 0 bases and J gave up 6 bases, with 9 bases separating them. Germline V gene lookup returns CDR1 MNHEY and CDR2 SVGAGI. The CDR3 spans 13 residues.

This clonotype has just a few counts. J is TRBJ2-2 and V is TRBV6-2 or TRBV6-3, with a tentative D call TRBD2 (7 bases). Germline loops: CDR1 MNHEY, CDR2 SVGEGT. There are 15 residues in the CDR3. V dropped 5 bases and J dropped 4 bases, with 14 bases sitting between them. CDR3 in amino acids: CASSLQGGSTGELFF. As DNA, the CDR3 is TGTGCCAGCAGTCTACAGGGAGGGAGCACCGGGGAGCTGTTTTTT.

This clonotype has a single count. The chain uses TRBV7-9 and TRBJ1-1, with D hard to call. The CDR3 contains 10 residues. Trimming pared 10 bases from V and 5 bases from J, leaving 8 bases between. Germline CDR1 reads SEHNR; CDR2 reads FQNEAQ (reference sequence). CDR3 DNA sequence: TGTGCCACCAAGAATACTGAAGCTTTCTTT. This codes for CATKNTEAFF.

This clonotype showed up just a few times. The CDR3 DNA follows: TGTGCCAGCAGCCAAGCGAAGACAACTGGCACTGAAGCTTTCTTT. Protein: CASSQAKTTGTEAFF. The chain recombines TRBV4-2 with TRBJ1-1; D gene unclear. Deletions cut 1 base from V and 4 bases from J, with 13 bases between. The CDR3 length is 15 residues. Germline lookup yields CDR1 LGHNA and CDR2 YNFKEQ.

This clonotype was picked up many times. The genes are TRBV7-2 and TRBJ2-3, with D unresolved. CDR3 length: 12 residues. V was shortened by 1 base and J by 5 bases, with 4 bases between the two germline ends. The V gene's germline CDR1 is SGHTA and CDR2 FQGNSA. This CDR3 reads CASSLEGDTQYF. The CDR3, as DNA: TGTGCCAGCAGCTTAGAGGGAGATACGCAGTATTTT.

The chain uses TRBV6-2 or TRBV6-3 and TRBJ2-1; D may be TRBD2 (6 bases). The CDR3 extends over 16 amino acids. The V end was cut by 2 bases, the J end by 1 base, with 12 bases between. The germline V gene encodes CDR1 MNHEY and CDR2 SVGEGT. The CDR3, as DNA: TGTGCCAGCAGTTACCCTGGGGCGGGATCCTACAATGAGCAGTTCTTC. Its protein product is CASSYPGAGSYNEQFF.

The chain combines TRBV7-9 with TRBJ2-3, with D hard to call. The CDR3 runs to 14 residues. Germline V lookup: CDR1 SEHNR, CDR2 FQNEAQ (reference sequence). V was trimmed by 1 base and J by 2 bases, leaving 7 bases between them. CDR3 in amino acids: CASSLGVITDTQYF. The CDR3, as DNA: TGTGCCAGCAGCTTAGGGGTGATCACAGATACGCAGTATTTT. The full variable domain, rest sourced from reference TRBV7-9 and TRBJ2-3, is DTGVSQNPRHKITKRGQNVTFRCDPISEHNRLYWYRQTLGQGPEFLTYFQNEAQLEKSRLLSDRFSAERPKGSFSTLEIQRTEQGDSAMYLCASSLGVITDTQYFGPGTRLTVL.

The chain carries TRBV25-1 and TRBJ2-3; D unresolved. CDR3 length equals 11 residues. Germline V gene sequence: CDR1 MGHDK, CDR2 SYGVNS. V gave up 6 bases and J gave up 4 bases, with 5 bases separating them. The DNA of the CDR3 is TGTGCCAGCAGCGTCCCAGATACGCAGTATTTT. Translated: CASSVPDTQYF.

This chain uses TRBV4-1 with TRBJ2-7; D not certain. V shed 4 bases and J shed 4 bases, with 14 bases lying between them. CDR3 length: 14 amino acids. The V gene's germline CDR1 is MGHRA and CDR2 YSYEKL. CDR3 residues: CASSPGEDPYEQYF. The CDR3 DNA is TGCGCCAGCAGCCCTGGTGAGGACCCGTACGAGCAGTACTTC.

This clonotype was picked up a small number of times. The chain uses TRBV6-2 or TRBV6-3 and TRBJ2-4; D unclear. CDR1 is MNHEY, CDR2 SVGEGT, per germline. V was cut by 5 bases and J by 6 bases, with 11 bases left in between. The CDR3 runs 13 residues. The CDR3 loop reads CASSEEEGNIQYF. CDR3 bases: TGTGCCAGCAGTGAGGAAGAAGGAAACATTCAGTACTTC.

This clonotype has a handful of counts. The V gene is TRBV7-3, the J gene TRBJ2-7; 7 nucleotides match TRBD2. The V gene's germline CDR1 is SGHTA and CDR2 FQGTGA. The CDR3 sequence is 14 residues long. V gave up 6 bases and J gave up 2 bases; unmatched junction bases: 7. The DNA for the CDR3 is TGTGCCAGCAGTTTGGCGGGGGAGACCTACGAGCAGTACTTC. The encoded protein is CASSLAGETYEQYF.

This clonotype turned up a few times. The chain links TRBV25-1 to TRBJ2-3; tentative D call: TRBD1 (5 bases). With 5 bases removed from V and 3 bases from J, the gap between germline ends came to 15 bases. The CDR3 is made up of 15 amino acids. Germline CDR1 MGHDK, CDR2 SYGVNS. In nucleotides, the CDR3 is TGTGCCAGCAGTTTCAGGGATATGGGGACAGATACGCAGTATTTT. Encoded protein: CASSFRDMGTDTQYF.

This clonotype was detected ten times or more. The chain couples TRBV21-1 to TRBJ2-3; the DNA was not used to check the table's D call, TRBD2. TRBV21-1 is noted as a pseudogene. This CDR3 contains 15 residues. CDR3 protein: CASSKVGGVPDTQYF. DNA for the CDR3: TGTGCCAGCAGCAAAGTAGGGGGAGTTCCAGATACGCAGTATTTT.

This clonotype was recorded a few times. This sequence joins TRBV4-1 and TRBJ1-1; D is unresolved. The V end was cut by 0 bases, the J end by 6 bases, with 5 bases between. The CDR3 runs to 12 residues. Germline V gene lookup returns CDR1 MGHRA and CDR2 YSYEKL. The CDR3 here is CASSQDLSEAFF. CDR3 coding DNA: TGCGCCAGCAGCCAAGATCTCTCTGAAGCTTTCTTT.

This chain links TRBV20-1 with TRBJ1-2, with 7 positions matching TRBD1. J lost 3 bases, V lost 6 bases, and 10 bases had no gene match. Germline CDR1 reads DFQATT; CDR2 reads SNEGSKA (reference sequence). CDR3 length: 14 amino acids. The CDR3 region is CSARGGRRDYGYTF. CDR3 in DNA: TGCAGTGCCAGGGGGGGGCGTCGGGACTATGGCTACACCTTC.